This entry lists 21 T cell receptor beta chains sequenced from one sample in a study of shared clonotypes between healthy human individuals. Data came from immunoSEQ multiplex PCR; TCRdb stores just in-frame clones and leaves some out. The sample has millions of clones, 93% seen once. The specimen sequenced was naive CD4+ T cells from PBMCs. Subset specified: CD45RA+ positively selected. These receptors all come from a man aged 18 to 29 in good health. Some clones in this sample may be carry-over from other donors' samples.

Turning to this clone: Other DNA sequences in the sample encode the same CDR3. V gene TRBV7-3 combines with J gene TRBJ2-2; 13 bases align to TRBD2. CDR3 length: 15 amino acids. V lost 2 bases, J lost 7 bases, and 1 base stayed unmatched. In germline, CDR1 is SGHTA, CDR2 FQGTGA. In DNA form, the CDR3 reads TGTGCCAGCAGCTTAGGACTAGCGGGAGTCGGGGAGCTGTTTTTT. It specifies CASSLGLAGVGELFF.

The J gene is TRBJ2-1, the V gene TRBV9, with D uncertain. Trimming took off 1 base at V and 0 bases at J, with 11 bases between the two ends. Per the germline V gene, CDR1 is SGDLS and CDR2 is YYNGEE. The CDR3 is made up of 16 amino acids. CDR3 sequence: CASSVLSWSSYNEQFF. The CDR3 DNA is TGTGCCAGCAGCGTATTGTCTTGGAGCTCCTACAATGAGCAGTTCTTC.

The rearrangement links TRBV4-1 to TRBJ2-1; no clear D. CDR1 MGHRA and CDR2 YSYEKL come from the germline V gene. The V gene lost 4 bases and the J gene lost 0 bases, with 13 bases spanning the gap. The CDR3 extends over 16 amino acids. The CDR3 is CASSLESGSSYNEQFF. For the CDR3, the DNA is TGCGCCAGCAGCCTGGAATCAGGATCCTCCTACAATGAGCAGTTCTTC.

The V and J genes are TRBV4-1 and TRBJ2-7; D uncertain. This CDR3 is built from 15 residues. Germline CDR1 is MGHRA and CDR2 is YSYEKL. With 2 bases removed from V and 4 bases from J, the gap between germline ends came to 15 bases. The CDR3 sequence is CASSQWAAFRYEQYF. The CDR3 DNA follows: TGCGCCAGCAGCCAATGGGCAGCTTTCCGATACGAGCAGTACTTC.

The rearrangement joins TRBV5-4 to TRBJ2-3; weak D call: TRBD1 (6 bases). The CDR3 is 16 amino acids. The V gene lost 0 bases and the J gene lost 4 bases, with 15 bases spanning the gap. From germline, CDR1 is SGHNT and CDR2 YYREEE (reference sequence). CDR3 sequence reads: CASSLGLGQGPDTQYF. The CDR3 DNA sequence: TGTGCCAGCAGCTTGGGGCTCGGGCAGGGGCCAGATACGCAGTATTTT.

The chain links TRBV5-4 to TRBJ2-5, with 13 nucleotides matching TRBD2. Trimming at V came to 4 bases and at J to 4 bases, leaving 13 bases not matched to a gene. CDR3 length: 18 residues. CDR1 is SGHNT, CDR2 YYREEE, per germline (reference sequence). The CDR3 DNA reads TGTGCCAGCAGCCCCGGGACTAGCGGGGCCTTAATCGGAGAGACCCAGTACTTC. It translates to CASSPGTSGALIGETQYF.

The genes are TRBV15 and TRBJ2-1; D call uncertain. V lost 1 base to trimming and J lost 9 bases, with 16 bases between them. This CDR3 has 15 residues. From germline, CDR1 is LNHNV and CDR2 YYDKDF (reference sequence). CDR3 nucleotide sequence: TGTGCCACCAGCAGAGCAGACCTGTTATTAAGTGAGCAGTTCTTC. This gives the protein CATSRADLLLSEQFF.

In the case of this clone: The same CDR3 can be traced to other DNA sequences in this sample. The V and J genes are TRBV4-1 and TRBJ2-7; 7 nucleotides match TRBD1. After removal of 1 base from V and 0 bases from J, the junction contained 0 bases not matched to a gene. CDR1 and CDR2 (germline): MGHRA, YSYEKL. This CDR3 contains 14 residues. CDR3 nucleotide sequence: TGCGCCAGCAGCCAAGGACAGGGCTCCTACGAGCAGTACTTC. This encodes CASSQGQGSYEQYF.

V usage is TRBV7-3 and J usage is TRBJ2-1; TRBD2 aligns across 10 bases. The germline gives CDR1 SGHTA, CDR2 FQGTGA. V dropped 5 bases and J dropped 3; count of bases not matched to a gene: 13. This CDR3 is built from 18 residues. The chain's CDR3 is CASSPGLRLAGVYNEQFF. CDR3 nucleotides: TGTGCCAGCAGCCCAGGACTTAGGCTAGCGGGGGTCTACAATGAGCAGTTCTTC. The full variable domain, in which reference TRBV7-3 and TRBJ2-1 provide the parts outside the CDR3, is GAGVSQTPSNKVTEKGKYVELRCDPISGHTALYWYRQSLGQGPEFLIYFQGTGAADDSGLPNDRFFAVRPEGSVSTLKIQRTERGDSAVYLCASSPGLRLAGVYNEQFFGPGTRLTVL.

The chain uses TRBV10-3 and TRBJ2-5, with 7 bases that match TRBD1. V lost 6 bases, J lost 1 base, and 5 bases stayed unmatched. In germline, CDR1 is ENHRY, CDR2 SYGVKD. The CDR3 runs 14 residues. CDR3 sequence reads: CAISFDRAQETQYF. CDR3 coding DNA: TGTGCCATCAGCTTTGACAGGGCCCAAGAGACCCAGTACTTC.

The CDR3 nucleotides are TGTGCCAGCAGCTCCCAGGGGGCGGGAGGCTACACCTTC. Protein sequence: CASSSQGAGGYTF. V usage is TRBV5-6 and J usage is TRBJ1-2; 8 nucleotides match TRBD1. After removal of 3 bases from V and 8 bases from J, the junction contained 6 bases not matched to a gene. The CDR3 is 13 amino acids. Germline V gene sequence: CDR1 SGHDT, CDR2 YYEEEE. Filled out from reference TRBV5-6 and TRBJ1-2, the complete variable domain reads DAGVTQSPTHLIKTRGQQVTLRCSPKSGHDTVSWYQQALGQGPQFIFQYYEEEERQRGNFPDRFSGHQFPNYSSELNVNALLLGDSALYLCASSSQGAGGYTFGSGTRLTVV.

This clone was seen once. V gene TRBV2 combines with J gene TRBJ1-2; D is possibly TRBD1 (5 bases). Trimming left V 1 base short and J 7 bases short, with 13 bases between. CDR3 size: 14 residues. CDR1 is SNHLY, CDR2 FYNNEI, per germline. CDR3 DNA sequence: TGTGCCAGCAGTGAAGTGGGACGGGTAGCTGGCTACACCTTC. Encoded protein: CASSEVGRVAGYTF.

The J gene is TRBJ2-7, the V gene TRBV6-1, with 8 nucleotides matching TRBD1. Germline V CDR1 and CDR2: MNHNS, SASEGT. V shed 7 bases, J shed 3 bases, and the junction held 11 bases outside the gene matches. The CDR3 length is 15 residues. DNA of the CDR3: TGTGCCAGCAACTTACCCGGACAGGGACGCTACGAGCAGTACTTC. Translation: CASNLPGQGRYEQYF.

The gene calls are TRBV7-2 and TRBJ2-6; weak D call: TRBD2 (7 bases). CDR1 SGHTA and CDR2 FQGNSA come from the germline V gene. V dropped 5 bases and J dropped 2 bases, with 10 bases sitting between them. The CDR3 contains 15 residues. CDR3 in DNA: TGTGCCAGCAGCAAGGGGGGGCCTGGGGCCAACGTCCTGACTTTC. Residues: CASSKGGPGANVLTF.

The chain couples TRBV19 to TRBJ2-2; 9 positions match TRBD1. V shed 6 bases and J 6 bases; nucleotides not matched to a gene: 5. The CDR3 is 14 amino acids. Germline V CDR1 and CDR2: LNHDA, SQIVND (reference sequence). The CDR3 loop reads CASRVTGGPGELFF. Here the CDR3 DNA reads TGTGCCAGTAGGGTGACAGGGGGTCCCGGGGAGCTGTTTTTT.

The rearrangement links TRBV10-3 to TRBJ1-6; D ambiguous. The germline V gene has CDR1 ENHRY and CDR2 SYGVKD. The length of the CDR3 is 12 residues. The V end was cut by 3 bases, the J end by 6 bases, with 3 bases between. In nucleotides, the CDR3 is TGTGCCATCAGTGACGTTAATTCACCCCTCCACTTT. As protein: CAISDVNSPLHF.

V and J are TRBV2 and TRBJ2-1; maybe TRBD2 (6 bases). V lost 3 bases and J lost 0, with 12 bases in between. The CDR3 totals 16 residues. CDR1 is SNHLY, CDR2 FYNNEI, per germline. For the CDR3, the DNA is TGTGCCAGCAGTGAGGAGGTCGGGAGCTCCTACAATGAGCAGTTCTTC. Its protein product is CASSEEVGSSYNEQFF.

This clone has just a few counts. This chain links TRBV4-3 with TRBJ2-2; D might be TRBD2 (5 bases). CDR1 LGHNA and CDR2 YSLEER come from the germline V gene. V lost 8 bases to trimming and J lost 0 bases, with 13 bases between them. The CDR3 runs to 15 residues. This chain's CDR3 is CASARERTNTGELFF. CDR3 DNA: TGCGCCAGCGCCCGAGAGCGGACGAACACCGGGGAGCTGTTTTTT.

V gene TRBV7-3 combines with J gene TRBJ2-3, with 9 bases that match TRBD2. The V gene end was trimmed by 6 bases and the J gene end by 8 bases; junction bases not matched to a gene: 6. The CDR3 has 13 amino acids. Germline CDR1 SGHTA, CDR2 FQGTGA. CDR3 in amino acids: CASSQGLARTQYF. The CDR3 DNA reads TGTGCCAGCAGTCAGGGACTAGCCCGTACGCAGTATTTT.

The gene calls are TRBV5-4 and TRBJ2-7; 7 bases line up with TRBD1. The trim removed 10 bases at V and 9 bases at J, leaving 19 bases unmatched. This CDR3 is built from 14 residues. Germline-derived CDR1 and CDR2 are SGHNT and YYREEE (reference sequence). CDR3 region: CASQTGQSSTSQYF. The DNA for the CDR3 is TGTGCCTCCCAGACAGGGCAAAGTTCCACGTCGCAGTACTTC. Supplemented by reference TRBV5-4 and TRBJ2-7, the full variable domain reads ETGVTQSPTHLIKTRGQQVTLRCSSQSGHNTVSWYQQALGQGPQFIFQYYREEENGRGNFPPRFSGLQFPNYSSELNVNALELDDSALYLCASQTGQSSTSQYFGPGTRLTVT.

For this clone: The same CDR3 arises from other DNA sequences in this sample as well. This CDR3 reads CASSVELAGADTQYF. The CDR3 bases are TGTGCCAGCAGCGTAGAGCTAGCGGGAGCAGATACGCAGTATTTT. The V and J genes are TRBV9 and TRBJ2-3; 10 bases line up with TRBD2. This CDR3 contains 15 residues. V shed 0 bases and J 4 bases; nucleotides not matched to a gene: 2. Germline V CDR1 and CDR2: SGDLS, YYNGEE. Full variable domain (remainder filled in from reference TRBV9 and TRBJ2-3): DSGVTQTPKHLITATGQRVTLRCSPRSGDLSVYWYQQSLDQGLQFLIQYYNGEERAKGNILERFSAQQFPDLHSELNLSSLELGDSALYFCASSVELAGADTQYFGPGTRLTVL.